These 11 T cell receptor beta chains came from one sample sequenced in a study of blood T cell repertoires in COVID-19. Method: immunoSEQ multiplex PCR; TCRdb's copy keeps in-frame clones and lacks some. The sample has roughly 86,000 clones, over 60% seen once. Sequenced sample: peripheral blood. The receptors were gathered from a man aged 45-65 years who had recovered from COVID-19.

Only one count was recorded for this clone. The chain is built from TRBV10-2 and TRBJ2-1; D is perhaps TRBD1 (6 bases). The germline gives CDR1 WSHSY, CDR2 SAAADI. This CDR3 is 14 amino acids long. V was shortened by 9 bases and J by 0 bases, with 12 bases between the two germline ends. The CDR3 protein is CASTGSGSYNEQFF. The DNA of the CDR3 is TGCGCCAGTACAGGGTCTGGCTCCTACAATGAGCAGTTCTTC.

This clone was found a few times. The chain joins TRBV19 to TRBJ1-3; 8 bases map to TRBD1. The CDR3 runs 15 residues. In germline, CDR1 is LNHDA, CDR2 SQIVND (reference sequence). Trimming removed 6 bases from V and 0 bases from J; junction bases left unmatched: 4. The CDR3 protein is CASRPTGGSGNTIYF. The DNA of the CDR3 is TGTGCCAGTAGACCTACAGGGGGCTCTGGAAACACCATATATTTT.

The chain combines TRBV24-1 with TRBJ2-1, with TRBD2 matching over 15 bases. This CDR3 comprises 17 residues. Germline CDR1 reads KGHDR; CDR2 reads SFDVKD. The junction had 3 bases not matched to a gene; V was cut back by 3 bases and J by 4 bases. CDR3 residues: CATSDPGTSGRYNEQFF. CDR3 sequence (DNA): TGTGCCACCAGTGATCCCGGGACTAGCGGGAGGTACAATGAGCAGTTCTTC.

This chain connects TRBV27 to TRBJ2-1; TRBD2 might be the D (6 bases). The CDR3 spans 16 residues. Trimming took 5 bases from V and 8 from J, leaving 22 bases between them. The V gene's germline CDR1 is MNHEY and CDR2 SMNVEV (reference sequence). The CDR3 coding sequence is TGTGCCAGCAGTCCTTCTAGCGCCCTAGCTCATTATGAGCAGTTCTTC. It encodes CASSPSSALAHYEQFF.

The rearrangement links TRBV7-9 to TRBJ2-2; 8 bases match TRBD2. Germline V gene sequence: CDR1 SEHNR, CDR2 FQNEAQ (reference sequence). The V and J ends lost 5 bases and 7 bases, in that order; junction bases with no gene match: 18. CDR3 length equals 18 residues. CDR3 nucleotides: TGTGCCAGCAGCCAGCCGGGCCGGGCGGGAGGAAGAATCGGGGAGCTGTTTTTT. Translated, it gives CASSQPGRAGGRIGELFF.

This chain joins TRBV7-3 and TRBJ2-1, with TRBD2 identical over 9 bases. V lost 5 bases to trimming and J lost 6 bases; unmatched junction nucleotides: 8. The CDR3 contains 15 residues. CDR1 is SGHTA, CDR2 FQGTGA, per germline. The CDR3 coding sequence is TGTGCCAGCAGCCGCACCGGGACTAGCAGCAATGAGCAGTTCTTC. Translated: CASSRTGTSSNEQFF. The full variable domain, rest sourced from reference TRBV7-3 and TRBJ2-1, is GAGVSQTPSNKVTEKGKYVELRCDPISGHTALYWYRQSLGQGPEFLIYFQGTGAADDSGLPNDRFFAVRPEGSVSTLKIQRTERGDSAVYLCASSRTGTSSNEQFFGPGTRLTVL.

This chain uses TRBV10-3 with TRBJ2-7; 9 nucleotides agree with TRBD2. Per germline, CDR1 ENHRY and CDR2 SYGVKD. The CDR3 runs 14 residues. Trimming cost V 7 bases and J 4 bases; bases outside gene matches: 8. Written as DNA, the CDR3 is TGTGCCATCACTCCTAGCGGGGCGCTTTACGAGCAGTACTTC. It encodes CAITPSGALYEQYF.

V gene TRBV7-9 combines with J gene TRBJ2-7; the match to TRBD2 covers 7 bases. The CDR3 covers 15 residues. Germline V gene data show CDR1 as SEHNR and CDR2 as FQNEAQ (reference sequence). The ends lost 5 bases at V and 7 bases at J; junction bases unmatched: 14. CDR3 DNA: TGTGCCAGCAGCCCGAGTGGGAGGGTTCCTTCTGAGCAGTACTTC. Its protein is CASSPSGRVPSEQYF.

The rearrangement joins TRBV12-3 or TRBV12-4 to TRBJ1-1, with unresolved D. The CDR3 runs to 12 residues. V was trimmed by 6 bases and J by 0 bases, leaving 5 bases between them. DNA for the CDR3: TGTGCCAGCAGAGCACTGAACACTGAAGCTTTCTTT. Protein product: CASRALNTEAFF.

The gene calls are TRBV7-2 and TRBJ1-3; D unresolved. From germline, CDR1 is SGHTA and CDR2 FQGNSA. The CDR3 length is 13 residues. The V gene lost 5 bases and the J gene lost 5 bases, with 10 bases spanning the gap. Here the CDR3 DNA reads TGTGCCAGCAGCGTAGGCGCGCGAAACACCATATATTTT. This translates into CASSVGARNTIYF.

The chain joins TRBV20-1 to TRBJ1-1; the match to TRBD1 covers 7 bases. Looked up from germline, CDR1 is DFQATT and CDR2 is SNEGSKA (reference sequence). V lost 3 bases and J lost 10; bases outside the gene matches: 8. This CDR3 spans 12 amino acids. CDR3 amino acids: CSASGQGVRAFF. CDR3 sequence (DNA): TGCAGTGCTAGTGGGCAGGGGGTCCGAGCTTTCTTT.